These T cell receptor beta chains were read from a single sample in a study of T cell repertoires in cytomegalovirus infection. One entry per CDR3 protein, called by TCRdb with MiXCR from the reads. This table holds 270,000 or so distinct CDR3 sequences, 17% found once. The sequenced material came from CD8+ T cells from PBMCs. All receptors come from a human donor in good health (CMV status not recorded). Some clones in this sample may be carry-over from other donors' samples. The CDR3 runs from the conserved cysteine through the conserved F or W. Fields, in order: D gene, V gene, CDR3 length, J gene, clone size, CDR3 protein, CDR3 DNA. D genes are given only for firm matches. Only part of the rows carry a size: once, few, many, or a class if the clone is expanded.

.	TRBV28	14	TRBJ2-7	few	CASSGLRGSYEQYF	TGTGCCAGCTCAGGTCTCAGAGGCTCCTACGAGCAGTACTTC
TRBD1	TRBV7-8	15	TRBJ1-2	many	CASSLIRRDREGYTF	TGTGCCAGCAGCTTAATCCGGAGGGACAGGGAAGGCTACACCTTC
.	TRBV28	16	TRBJ1-4	few	CASSPEGGRENEKLFF	TGTGCCAGCAGCCCCGAGGGCGGGCGTGAAAATGAAAAACTGTTTTTT
.	TRBV20-1	11	TRBJ1-2	.	CSAHINYGYTF	TGCAGTGCTCACATTAACTATGGCTACACCTTC
.	TRBV14	14	TRBJ2-7	few	CASSPEAGAYEQYF	TGTGCCAGCAGCCCCGAGGCAGGGGCCTACGAGCAGTACTTC
.	TRBV29-1	12	TRBJ2-1	few	CSVDGGDPEQFF	TGCAGCGTTGACGGGGGAGATCCAGAGCAGTTCTTC
.	TRBV6-6	15	TRBJ2-1	many	CASSYSNPSYNEQFF	TGTGCCAGCAGTTACTCGAATCCCAGCTACAATGAGCAGTTCTTC
.	TRBV6-6	16	TRBJ2-4	.	CASSYIHTIAKNIQYF	TGTGCCAGCAGTTACATTCACACCATAGCCAAAAACATTCAGTACTTC
.	TRBV7-9	14	TRBJ1-1	many	CASSLEGSNTEAFF	TGTGCCAGCAGCTTAGAAGGCAGCAACACTGAAGCTTTCTTT
.	TRBV4-3	13	TRBJ1-1	.	CASSQDSNTEAFF	TGCGCCAGCAGCCAAGACAGTAACACTGAAGCTTTCTTT
TRBD1	TRBV4-1	17	TRBJ2-2	.	CASSQERTGGPTGELFF	TGCGCCAGCAGCCAAGAGAGGACAGGGGGACCTACCGGGGAGCTGTTTTTT
.	TRBV7-9	14	TRBJ1-6	.	CASSPDGTNSPLHF	TGTGCCAGCAGCCCGGACGGAACTAATTCACCCCTCCACTTT
.	TRBV12-5	15	TRBJ2-2	.	CASGLDPTVTGELFF	TGTGCTAGTGGTTTGGATCCGACAGTAACCGGGGAGCTGTTTTTT
.	TRBV2	13	TRBJ2-7	few	CASSGLSSYEQYF	TGTGCCAGCAGTGGCTTGAGCTCCTACGAGCAGTACTTC
.	TRBV7-2	18	TRBJ2-1	many	CASSLNPPQVGSYNEQFF	TGTGCCAGCAGCTTAAATCCCCCGCAGGTGGGATCCTACAATGAGCAGTTCTTC
.	TRBV6-5	15	TRBJ1-6	.	CASSIARVSNSPLHF	TGTGCCAGCAGTATCGCGAGGGTCTCTAATTCACCCCTCCACTTT
.	TRBV4-1	14	TRBJ2-4	few	CASSLRIGENIQYF	TGCGCCAGCAGCCTAAGGATTGGGGAAAACATTCAGTACTTC
TRBD1	TRBV7-9	13	TRBJ1-4	.	CASRQGAREKLFF	TGTGCCAGCAGACAGGGGGCCAGGGAAAAACTGTTTTTT
.	TRBV2	17	TRBJ2-6	many	CASIGGTEPSGANVLTF	TGTGCCAGCATTGGCGGGACAGAGCCCTCTGGGGCCAACGTCCTGACTTTC
TRBD1	TRBV7-9	14	TRBJ2-7	.	CASSLVDRGWEQYF	TGTGCCAGCAGCTTAGTGGACAGGGGTTGGGAGCAGTACTTC
.	TRBV20-1	13	TRBJ2-3	few	CSARDRVGDTQYF	TGCAGTGCTAGAGATCGGGTGGGAGATACGCAGTATTTT
.	TRBV6-2/TRBV6-3	16	TRBJ2-1	few	CASSYGGGRSYNEQFF	TGTGCCAGCAGTTACGGGGGGGGCCGCTCCTACAATGAGCAGTTCTTC
TRBD2	TRBV6-1	15	TRBJ2-7	many	CASSLGLAVSYEQYF	TGTGCCAGCAGTTTGGGACTAGCGGTCTCCTACGAGCAGTACTTC
.	TRBV29-1	11	TRBJ2-3	.	CSVDFHVTQYF	TGCAGCGTTGATTTCCACGTCACGCAGTATTTT
TRBD2	TRBV5-4	15	TRBJ2-3	.	CASSLAGGHQDTQYF	TGTGCCAGCAGCCTAGCGGGGGGGCATCAGGATACGCAGTATTTT
TRBD2	TRBV7-2	14	TRBJ2-7	many	CASSLISGPTEQYF	TGTGCCAGCAGCTTGATTAGCGGGCCCACTGAGCAGTACTTC
TRBD1	TRBV7-2	17	TRBJ2-7	.	CASSLKPPLDRAYEQYF	TGTGCCAGCAGCTTAAAACCCCCGCTTGACAGGGCCTACGAGCAGTACTTC
TRBD1	TRBV15	15	TRBJ1-6	.	CATSPPGQGYSPLHF	TGTGCCACCAGCCCCCCGGGACAGGGGTATTCACCCCTCCACTTT
TRBD2	TRBV7-9	18	TRBJ2-1	few	CASSSSSGGQQPYNEQFF	TGTGCCAGCAGCTCATCTAGCGGGGGCCAGCAACCATACAATGAGCAGTTCTTC
TRBD1	TRBV15	13	TRBJ1-4	.	CATKKGANEKLFF	TGTGCCACCAAGAAGGGGGCGAATGAAAAACTGTTTTTT
TRBD1	TRBV20-1	15	TRBJ2-1	.	CSARVAGGMSYEQFF	TGCAGTGCTAGAGTGGCAGGGGGTATGTCTTATGAGCAGTTCTTC
TRBD2	TRBV9	18	TRBJ2-1	few	CASSPRGEGLASYNEQFF	TGTGCCAGCAGCCCCCGAGGAGAAGGACTAGCGTCTTACAATGAGCAGTTCTTC
TRBD1	TRBV28	14	TRBJ1-1	few	CASSPDRVATEAFF	TGTGCCAGCAGTCCGGACAGGGTGGCCACTGAAGCTTTCTTT
.	TRBV11-2	18	TRBJ1-1	.	CASSLDPGFRAGYTEAFF	TGTGCCAGCAGCTTAGATCCCGGGTTTCGAGCAGGGTACACTGAAGCTTTCTTT
.	TRBV29-1	10	TRBJ1-1	many	CSVEKGEAFF	TGCAGCGTTGAGAAGGGTGAAGCTTTCTTT
TRBD2	TRBV28	17	TRBJ2-3	once	CASSLGTSYLGADTQYF	TGTGCCAGCAGTTTAGGGACTAGCTACCTCGGCGCAGATACGCAGTATTTT
TRBD1	TRBV6-6	21	TRBJ2-6	few	CASSFSWGTGEFFRGANVLTF	TGTGCCAGCAGTTTCTCTTGGGGGACAGGGGAATTTTTCCGTGGGGCCAACGTCCTGACTTTC
TRBD1	TRBV6-4	20	TRBJ1-1	few	CASGGTGGKSSLRWDTEAFF	TGTGCCAGCGGTGGGACAGGGGGGAAATCATCGCTGAGATGGGACACTGAAGCTTTCTTT